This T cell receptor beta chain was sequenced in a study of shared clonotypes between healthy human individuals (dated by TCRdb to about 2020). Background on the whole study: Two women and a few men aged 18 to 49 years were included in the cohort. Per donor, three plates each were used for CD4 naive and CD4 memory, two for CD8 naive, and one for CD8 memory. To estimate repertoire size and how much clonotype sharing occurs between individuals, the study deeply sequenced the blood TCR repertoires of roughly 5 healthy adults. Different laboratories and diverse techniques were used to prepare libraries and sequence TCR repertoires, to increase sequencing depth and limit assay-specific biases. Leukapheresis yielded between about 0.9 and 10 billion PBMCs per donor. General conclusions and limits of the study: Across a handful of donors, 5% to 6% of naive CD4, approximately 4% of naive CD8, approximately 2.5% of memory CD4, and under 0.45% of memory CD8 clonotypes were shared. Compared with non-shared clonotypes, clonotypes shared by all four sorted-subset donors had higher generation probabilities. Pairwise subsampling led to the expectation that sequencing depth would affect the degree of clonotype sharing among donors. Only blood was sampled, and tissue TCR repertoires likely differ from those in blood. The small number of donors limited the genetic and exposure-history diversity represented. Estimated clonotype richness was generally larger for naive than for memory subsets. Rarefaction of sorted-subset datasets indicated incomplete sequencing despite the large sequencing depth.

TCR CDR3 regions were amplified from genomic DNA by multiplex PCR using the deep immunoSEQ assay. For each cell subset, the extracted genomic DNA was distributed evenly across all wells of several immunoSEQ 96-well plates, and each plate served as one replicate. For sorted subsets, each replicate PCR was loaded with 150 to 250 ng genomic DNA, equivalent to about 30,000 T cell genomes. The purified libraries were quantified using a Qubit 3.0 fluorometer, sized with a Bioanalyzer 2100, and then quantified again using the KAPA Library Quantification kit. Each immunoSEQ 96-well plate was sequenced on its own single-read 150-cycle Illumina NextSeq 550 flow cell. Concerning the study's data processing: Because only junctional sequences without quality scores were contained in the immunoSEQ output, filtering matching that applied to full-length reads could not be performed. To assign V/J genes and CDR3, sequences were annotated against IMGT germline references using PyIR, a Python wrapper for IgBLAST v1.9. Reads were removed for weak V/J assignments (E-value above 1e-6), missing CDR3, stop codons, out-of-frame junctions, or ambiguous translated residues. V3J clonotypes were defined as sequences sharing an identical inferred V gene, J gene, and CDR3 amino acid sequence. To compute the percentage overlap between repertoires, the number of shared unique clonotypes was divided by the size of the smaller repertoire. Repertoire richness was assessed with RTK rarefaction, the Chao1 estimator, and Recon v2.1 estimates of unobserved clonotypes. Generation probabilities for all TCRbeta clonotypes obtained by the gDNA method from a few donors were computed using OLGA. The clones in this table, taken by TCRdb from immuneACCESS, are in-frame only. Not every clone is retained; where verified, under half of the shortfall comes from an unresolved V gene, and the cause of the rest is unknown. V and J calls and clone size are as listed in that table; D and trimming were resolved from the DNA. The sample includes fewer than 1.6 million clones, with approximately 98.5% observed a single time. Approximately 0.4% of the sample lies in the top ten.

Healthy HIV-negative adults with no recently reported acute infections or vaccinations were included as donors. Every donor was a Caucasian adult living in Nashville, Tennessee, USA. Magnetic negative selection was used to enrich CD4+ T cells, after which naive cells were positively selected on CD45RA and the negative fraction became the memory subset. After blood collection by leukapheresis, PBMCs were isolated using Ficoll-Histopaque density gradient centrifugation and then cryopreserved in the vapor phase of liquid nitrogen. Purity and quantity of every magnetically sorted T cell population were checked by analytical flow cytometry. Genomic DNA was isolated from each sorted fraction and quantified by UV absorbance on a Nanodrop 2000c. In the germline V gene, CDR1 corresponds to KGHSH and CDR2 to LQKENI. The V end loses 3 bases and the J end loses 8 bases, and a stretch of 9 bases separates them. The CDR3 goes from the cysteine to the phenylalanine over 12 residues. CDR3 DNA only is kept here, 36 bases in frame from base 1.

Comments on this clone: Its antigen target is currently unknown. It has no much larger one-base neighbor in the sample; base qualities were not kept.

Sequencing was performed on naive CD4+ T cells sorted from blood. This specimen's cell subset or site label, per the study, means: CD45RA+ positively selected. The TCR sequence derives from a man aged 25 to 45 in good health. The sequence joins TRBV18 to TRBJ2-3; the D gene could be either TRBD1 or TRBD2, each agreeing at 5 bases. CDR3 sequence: CASSPPGTTQYF. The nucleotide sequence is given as TGTGCCAGCTCACCCCCCGGGACTACGCAGTATTTT.